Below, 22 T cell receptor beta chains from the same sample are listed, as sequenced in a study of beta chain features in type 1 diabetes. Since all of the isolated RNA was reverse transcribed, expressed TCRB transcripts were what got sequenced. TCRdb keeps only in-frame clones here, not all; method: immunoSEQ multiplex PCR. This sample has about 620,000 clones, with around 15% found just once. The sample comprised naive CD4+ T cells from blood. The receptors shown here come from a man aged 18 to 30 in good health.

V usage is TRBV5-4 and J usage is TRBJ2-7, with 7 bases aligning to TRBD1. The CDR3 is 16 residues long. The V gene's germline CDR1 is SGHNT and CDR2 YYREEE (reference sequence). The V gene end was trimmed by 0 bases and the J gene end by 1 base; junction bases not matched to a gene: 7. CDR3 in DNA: TGTGCCAGCAGCTTGGGTTTGTTCAGGGGGTCCTACGAGCAGTACTTC. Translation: CASSLGLFRGSYEQYF.

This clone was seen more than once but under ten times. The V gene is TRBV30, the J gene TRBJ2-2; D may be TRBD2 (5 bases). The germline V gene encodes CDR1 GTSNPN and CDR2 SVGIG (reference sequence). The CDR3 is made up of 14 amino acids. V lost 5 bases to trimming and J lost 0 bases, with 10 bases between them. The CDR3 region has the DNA TGTGCCTGGGCGGACGGGACGAACACCGGGGAGCTGTTTTTT. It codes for CAWADGTNTGELFF.

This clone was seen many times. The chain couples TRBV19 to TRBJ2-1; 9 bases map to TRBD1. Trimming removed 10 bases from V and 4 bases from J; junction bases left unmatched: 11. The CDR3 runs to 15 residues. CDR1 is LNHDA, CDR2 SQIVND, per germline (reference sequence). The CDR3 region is CATEDGTGIYNEQFF. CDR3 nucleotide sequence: TGTGCCACTGAGGACGGGACAGGGATATACAATGAGCAGTTCTTC.

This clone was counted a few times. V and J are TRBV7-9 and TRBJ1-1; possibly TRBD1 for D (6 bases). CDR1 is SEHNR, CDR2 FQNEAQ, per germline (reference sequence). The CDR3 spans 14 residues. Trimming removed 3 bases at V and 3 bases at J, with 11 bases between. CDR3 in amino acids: CASSFPAGDTEAFF. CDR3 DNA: TGTGCCAGCAGCTTTCCCGCAGGGGACACTGAAGCTTTCTTT.

The CDR3 sequence is CASSTQTGGASNIQYF. The CDR3 bases are TGTGCCAGTAGTACGCAAACAGGGGGCGCATCTAACATTCAGTACTTC. V gene TRBV19 combines with J gene TRBJ2-4, with 9 nucleotides matching TRBD1. This CDR3 has 16 residues. Germline-derived CDR1 and CDR2 are LNHDA and SQIVND (reference sequence). With 4 bases clipped from V and 7 bases from J, the junction kept 11 bases outside the gene matches.

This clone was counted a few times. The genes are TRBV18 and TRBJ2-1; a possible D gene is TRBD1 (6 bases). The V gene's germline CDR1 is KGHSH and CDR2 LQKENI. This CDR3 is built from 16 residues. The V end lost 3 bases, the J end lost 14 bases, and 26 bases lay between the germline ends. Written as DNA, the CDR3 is TGTGCCAGCTCACCCCCCGGGGCCACAATACAGGGTTATGAGTTCTTC. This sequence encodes CASSPPGATIQGYEFF.

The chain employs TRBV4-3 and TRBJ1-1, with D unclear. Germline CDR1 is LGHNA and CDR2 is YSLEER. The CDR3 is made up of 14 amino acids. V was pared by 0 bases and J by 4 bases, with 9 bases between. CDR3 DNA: TGCGCCAGCAGCCAAGACTACCTCCGCACTGAAGCTTTCTTT. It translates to CASSQDYLRTEAFF.

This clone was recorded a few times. The chain's CDR3 is CSVVGVGRYYEQYF. Here the CDR3 DNA reads TGCAGCGTTGTAGGAGTGGGGCGATACTACGAGCAGTACTTC. The chain is built from TRBV29-1 and TRBJ2-7; weak D call: TRBD1 (5 bases). Between the trimmed V and J ends, which lost 4 bases and 3 bases, there was a span of 16 bases. The CDR3 has 14 residues. The germline V gene encodes CDR1 SQVTM and CDR2 ANQGSEA.

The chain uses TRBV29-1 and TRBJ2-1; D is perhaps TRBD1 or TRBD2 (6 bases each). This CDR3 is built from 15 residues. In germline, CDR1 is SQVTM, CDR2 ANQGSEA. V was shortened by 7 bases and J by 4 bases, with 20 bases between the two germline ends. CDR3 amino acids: CSAGLGAGSYNEQFF. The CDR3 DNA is TGCAGCGCCGGTTTGGGGGCGGGGTCATACAATGAGCAGTTCTTC.

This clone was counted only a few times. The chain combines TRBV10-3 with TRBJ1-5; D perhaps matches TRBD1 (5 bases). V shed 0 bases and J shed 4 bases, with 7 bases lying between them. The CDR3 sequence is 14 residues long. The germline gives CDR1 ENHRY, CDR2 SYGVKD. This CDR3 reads CAISESTENQPQHF. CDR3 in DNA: TGTGCCATCAGTGAGTCGACAGAGAATCAGCCCCAGCATTTT.

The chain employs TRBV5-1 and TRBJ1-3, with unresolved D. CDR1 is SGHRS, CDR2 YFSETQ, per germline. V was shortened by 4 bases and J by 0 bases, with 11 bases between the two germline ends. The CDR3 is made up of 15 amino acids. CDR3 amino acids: CASSRSDDSGNTIYF. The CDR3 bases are TGCGCCAGCAGCAGGTCAGACGACTCTGGAAACACCATATATTTT.

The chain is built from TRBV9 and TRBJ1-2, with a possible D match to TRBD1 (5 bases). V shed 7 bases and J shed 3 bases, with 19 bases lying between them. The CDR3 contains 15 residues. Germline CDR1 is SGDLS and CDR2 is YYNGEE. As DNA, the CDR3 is TGTGCCAGCTCAACTCGCGGCCAGGGCGACTATGGCTACACCTTC. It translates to CASSTRGQGDYGYTF.

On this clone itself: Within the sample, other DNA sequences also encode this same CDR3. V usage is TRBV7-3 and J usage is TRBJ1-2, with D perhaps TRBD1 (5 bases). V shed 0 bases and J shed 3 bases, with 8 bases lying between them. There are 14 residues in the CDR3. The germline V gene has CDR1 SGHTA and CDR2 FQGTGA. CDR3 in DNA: TGTGCCAGCAGCTTAACCGGAGGGGACTATGGCTACACCTTC. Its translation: CASSLTGGDYGYTF.

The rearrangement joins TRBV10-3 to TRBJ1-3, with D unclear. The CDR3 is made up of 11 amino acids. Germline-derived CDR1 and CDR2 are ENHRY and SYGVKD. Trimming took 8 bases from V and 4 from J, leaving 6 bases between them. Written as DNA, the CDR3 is TGTGCCATCGCCCTAGGAAACACCATATATTTT. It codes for CAIALGNTIYF.

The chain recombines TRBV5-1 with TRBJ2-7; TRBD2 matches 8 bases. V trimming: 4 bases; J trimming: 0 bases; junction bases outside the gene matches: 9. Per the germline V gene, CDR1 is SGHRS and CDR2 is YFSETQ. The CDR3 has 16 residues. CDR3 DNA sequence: TGCGCCAGCAGCCCTGGCGGTAGCGGGATCTCCTACGAGCAGTACTTC. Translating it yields CASSPGGSGISYEQYF.

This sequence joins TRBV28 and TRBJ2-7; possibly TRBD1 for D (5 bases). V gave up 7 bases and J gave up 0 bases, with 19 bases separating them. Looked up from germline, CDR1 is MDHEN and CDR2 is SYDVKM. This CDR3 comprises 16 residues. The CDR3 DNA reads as TGTGCCAGCAACGCCCTAGGGGTGACAGTCTCCTACGAGCAGTACTTC. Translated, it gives CASNALGVTVSYEQYF.

DNA of the CDR3: TGTGCTAGTGGTTTGGGGAGTCGGAACACTGAAGCTTTCTTT. Its translation is CASGLGSRNTEAFF. The chain links TRBV12-5 to TRBJ1-1; no clear D. Germline-derived CDR1 and CDR2 are LGHNT and FRNRAP. CDR3 length equals 14 residues. The V gene lost 1 base and the J gene lost 1 base, with 7 bases spanning the gap. Full variable domain (outside the CDR3, taken from reference TRBV12-5 and TRBJ1-1): DARVTQTPRHKVTEMGQEVTMRCQPILGHNTVFWYRQTMMQGLELLAYFRNRAPLDDSGMPKDRFSAEMPDATLATLKIQPSEPRDSAVYFCASGLGSRNTEAFFGQGTRLTVV.

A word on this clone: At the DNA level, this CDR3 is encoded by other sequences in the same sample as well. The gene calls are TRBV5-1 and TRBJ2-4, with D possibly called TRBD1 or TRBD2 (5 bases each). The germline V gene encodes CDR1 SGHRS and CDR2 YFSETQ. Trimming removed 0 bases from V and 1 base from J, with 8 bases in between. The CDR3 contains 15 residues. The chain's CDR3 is CASSLGGVAKNIQYF. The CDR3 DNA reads TGCGCCAGCAGCTTGGGAGGGGTGGCCAAAAACATTCAGTACTTC.

As DNA, the CDR3 is TGCACCAGCGCCATTACGACGGTTTTAGTGTTCGATGAGCAGTTCTTC. Protein: CTSAITTVLVFDEQFF. V and J are TRBV1 and TRBJ2-1. TRBV1 corresponds to a pseudogene. The length of the CDR3 is 16 residues.

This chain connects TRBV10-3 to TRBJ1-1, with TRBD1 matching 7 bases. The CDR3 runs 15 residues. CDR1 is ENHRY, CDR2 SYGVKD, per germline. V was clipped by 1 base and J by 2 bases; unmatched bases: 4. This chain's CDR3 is CAISELRQGNTEAFF. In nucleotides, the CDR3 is TGTGCCATCAGTGAGTTAAGACAGGGCAACACTGAAGCTTTCTTT.

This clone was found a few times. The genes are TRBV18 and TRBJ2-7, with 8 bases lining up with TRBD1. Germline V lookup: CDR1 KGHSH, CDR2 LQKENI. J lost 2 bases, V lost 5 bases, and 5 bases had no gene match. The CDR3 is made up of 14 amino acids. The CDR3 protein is CASSSQGGTYEQYF. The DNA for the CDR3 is TGTGCCAGCTCATCACAGGGGGGCACCTACGAGCAGTACTTC.

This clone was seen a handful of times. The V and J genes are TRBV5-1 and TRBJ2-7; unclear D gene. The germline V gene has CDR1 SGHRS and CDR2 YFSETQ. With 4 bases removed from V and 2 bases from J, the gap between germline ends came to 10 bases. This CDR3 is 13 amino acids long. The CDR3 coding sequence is TGCGCCAGCAGCCCCTTTAATCCCTACGAGCAGTACTTC. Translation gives CASSPFNPYEQYF.